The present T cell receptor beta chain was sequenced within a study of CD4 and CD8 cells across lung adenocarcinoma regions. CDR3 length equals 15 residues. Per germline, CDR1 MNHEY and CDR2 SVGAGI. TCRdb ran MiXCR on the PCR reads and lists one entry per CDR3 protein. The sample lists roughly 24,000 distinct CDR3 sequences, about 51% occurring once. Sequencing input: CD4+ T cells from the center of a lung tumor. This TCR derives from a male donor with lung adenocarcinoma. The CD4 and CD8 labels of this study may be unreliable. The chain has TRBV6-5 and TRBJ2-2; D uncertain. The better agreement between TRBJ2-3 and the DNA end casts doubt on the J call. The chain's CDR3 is CASRLQSVSPETQYF. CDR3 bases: TGTGCCAGCAGACTCCAGTCCGTGAGTCCCGAGACGCAGTATTTT.